Below are 4 T cell receptor beta chains sequenced from a single sample in a study of T cells in Graves' hyperthyroidism and ophthalmopathy. It was RNA transcripts that yielded the amplified TCR beta CDR3 regions. The HTBI primer set was used in a first-round RT-PCR of the TCR CDR3. TCRdb re-derived calls from the multiplex PCR reads in MiXCR, one entry per CDR3 protein. The profile shows approximately 150,000 distinct CDR3 sequences, 9.4% of them singletons. Material for sequencing was blood. The receptor source for this set is a woman under 30 with Graves' hyperthyroidism that later progressed to Graves' ophthalmopathy.

This clonotype came up many times. This rearrangement joins TRBV12-3 or TRBV12-4 to TRBJ1-3, with D tentatively TRBD1 (6 bases). The CDR3 loop spans 16 amino acids. The V gene lost 5 bases and the J gene lost 2 bases, with 16 bases spanning the gap. The chain's CDR3 is CASSQSLQGPGNTIYF. CDR3 nucleotide sequence: TGTGCCAGCAGTCAATCCCTACAGGGTCCTGGAAACACCATATATTTT.

This clonotype was found many times. V and J are TRBV3-1 and TRBJ2-3; TRBD2 matches at 9 bases. The CDR3 consists of 16 residues. The germline CDR1 and CDR2 sequences are LGHDT and YNNKEL (reference sequence). The ends lost 0 bases at V and 3 bases at J; junction bases unmatched: 4. In DNA, the CDR3 is TGTGCCAGCAGCCAAGAGGCTAGCGGGGTTACAGATACGCAGTATTTT. Translated, it gives CASSQEASGVTDTQYF.

This clonotype was recorded many times. This chain connects TRBV12-3 or TRBV12-4 to TRBJ2-1, with 10 positions matching TRBD2. The CDR3 loop spans 15 amino acids. J lost 4 bases, V lost 5 bases, and 5 bases had no gene match. The CDR3 sequence is CASSKSTSGYNEQFF. The CDR3 DNA follows: TGTGCCAGCAGTAAATCGACTAGCGGGTACAATGAGCAGTTCTTC.

This clonotype occurred many times. The CDR3 coding sequence is TGTGCCAGCAGTTTGATGGGAATAGGGCTAGCGGGGGTACATGAGCAGTTCTTC. Residues: CASSLMGIGLAGVHEQFF. J is TRBJ2-1 and V is TRBV12-3 or TRBV12-4; 10 bases agree with TRBD2. Losses at the gene ends were 3 bases for V and 8 bases for J; bases not matched to a gene: 16. The CDR3 is 18 amino acids.